These T cell receptor beta chains were read from a single sample in a study of radiotherapy plus CTLA-4 blockade in lung cancer. The data were produced by immunoSEQ multiplex PCR, yet TCRdb's version contains in-frame clones alone and is incomplete. The table has 26,000 or so clones, about 79% seen once. The sample consisted of peripheral blood, taken from a patient treated with radiotherapy plus ipilimumab. All receptors derive from a human donor with non-small cell lung cancer that progressed on radiotherapy plus ipilimumab. Both conserved end residues are part of each CDR3.

v_call cdr3_aa
TRBV5-6 CASSRNTILNEQFF
TRBV7-5 CVRSSFWAYEQYF
TRBV7-2 CASIAGTHTDTQYF
TRBV19 CASSIGQSSYNEQFF
TRBV19 CATMLSATNQPQHF
TRBV5-5 CASSGDPGTITYGYTF
TRBV28 CASSYGGGNYGYTF
TRBV27 CASTKTRGLPGDTQYF
TRBV6-1 CATTPAVFNQPQHF
TRBV28 CASSPGGKAYEQYF
TRBV7-9 CASSLIIGTSGGNEQFF
TRBV29-1 CSVSLSGTSNHEQYF
TRBV30 CAWDREATEAFF
TRBV7-2 CASRDLGAYKQYF
TRBV28 CASRRPGQSYNEQFF
TRBV28 CASSFRDKRGVLFF
TRBV28 CASFTPTGAMNTEAFF
TRBV9 CASSQSGNTIYF
TRBV9 CASSLGGGGYTF
TRBV27 CASSLGGGYNEQFF
TRBV28 CASSLELLSSYEQYF
TRBV5-1 CASRGVAGQETQYF
TRBV6-5 CASSEGGDIQAFF
TRBV7-8 CASSLVAGSMDGYTF
TRBV27 CASSLWTGGTEAFF
TRBV28 CASSQTFPANRKSSGNTIYF